These 27 T cell receptor beta chains were all obtained from the same sample, sequenced in a study of T cell responses to AZD1222 COVID-19 vaccine. Assay used: immunoSEQ multiplex PCR; TCRdb lists only in-frame clones, some missing. The table has roughly 120,000 clones, about 93% seen once; the top ten hold more than 4.5%. This specimen was peripheral blood, taken 28 days after the second AZD1222 dose. These receptors came from an adult who received the AZD1222 COVID-19 vaccine.

The V call is TRBV6-7, the J call TRBJ2-5; D is undetermined. TRBV6-7 is annotated as an ORF whose role is uncertain. V was cut by 5 bases and J by 4 bases, with 14 bases left in between. The CDR3 spans 14 residues. The CDR3: CASSLGRWAETQYF. Written as DNA, the CDR3 is TGTGCCAGCAGTCTTGGACGGTGGGCAGAGACCCAGTACTTC.

This clone has only one observation. V and J are TRBV27 and TRBJ1-1; TRBD1 agrees at 9 bases. Germline V gene lookup returns CDR1 MNHEY and CDR2 SMNVEV (reference sequence). The trim removed 5 bases at V and 4 bases at J, leaving 5 bases unmatched. The CDR3 covers 14 residues. The CDR3 region is CASSTTGGVTEAFF. The CDR3 bases are TGTGCCAGCAGTACGACAGGGGGTGTCACTGAAGCTTTCTTT.

The V gene is TRBV18, the J gene TRBJ2-5; 11 bases are a match to TRBD2. Looked up from germline, CDR1 is KGHSH and CDR2 is LQKENI. This CDR3 has 17 amino acids. Trimming took 5 bases from V and 5 from J; bases not matched to a gene: 13. The CDR3 sequence is CASSSLAGGPRGETQYF. For the CDR3, the DNA is TGTGCCAGCTCATCTCTAGCGGGGGGACCTAGAGGCGAGACCCAGTACTTC.

The chain couples TRBV14 to TRBJ1-3; D unresolved. Germline CDR1 and CDR2: SGHDN and FVKESK. This CDR3 region has 15 residues. V shed 5 bases and J shed 0 bases, with 11 bases lying between them. The CDR3 DNA is TGTGCCAGCAGCTCTGACGTCCTCTCTGGAAACACCATATATTTT. This codes for CASSSDVLSGNTIYF.

The genes are TRBV6-5 and TRBJ1-5; TRBD1 matches 10 bases. Germline V gene lookup returns CDR1 MNHEY and CDR2 SVGAGI. The CDR3 is made up of 14 amino acids. Losses at the gene ends were 7 bases for V and 2 bases for J; bases not matched to a gene: 2. DNA of the CDR3: TGTGCCAGCACCGGGACAGGGGGCAATCAGCCCCAGCATTTT. Protein sequence: CASTGTGGNQPQHF.

The chain has TRBV15 and TRBJ1-6; TRBD1 might be the D (5 bases). The CDR3 runs 14 residues. Germline V gene lookup returns CDR1 LNHNV and CDR2 YYDKDF (reference sequence). Trimming took 0 bases from V and 18 from J, leaving 18 bases between them. The CDR3 reads CATSRDLQGLPDHF. CDR3 nucleotide sequence: TGTGCCACCAGCAGAGATCTCCAGGGCCTGCCGGACCACTTT.

In this sample, this clone turned up once. The chain has TRBV6-1 and TRBJ1-2; D uncertain. The CDR3 is made up of 14 amino acids. CDR1 and CDR2 (germline): MNHNS, SASEGT. Trimming took off 1 base at V and 4 bases at J, with 10 bases between the two ends. The CDR3 loop is CASSEDTLGYGYTF. The DNA of the CDR3 is TGTGCCAGCAGTGAAGATACGCTGGGCTATGGCTACACCTTC.

J is TRBJ2-1 and V is TRBV7-8; D gene uncertain. The V end was cut by 4 bases, the J end by 3 bases, with 19 bases between. CDR1 is SGHVS, CDR2 FQNEAQ, per germline. This CDR3 comprises 17 residues. The CDR3 DNA reads TGTGCCAGCAGCTCGGTGGTAGCAGACCGTTTCTACAATGAGCAGTTCTTC. It is translated as CASSSVVADRFYNEQFF.

This chain connects TRBV7-2 to TRBJ2-2, with 14 nucleotides matching TRBD2. The CDR3 runs 17 residues. Trimming at V came to 4 bases and at J to 6 bases, leaving 7 bases not matched to a gene. Looked up from germline, CDR1 is SGHTA and CDR2 is FQGNSA. The CDR3 nucleotides are TGTGCCAGCAGCTACAGACTAGCGGGGGGGCGGCCCGGGGAGCTGTTTTTT. Residues: CASSYRLAGGRPGELFF. The full variable domain, in which reference TRBV7-2 and TRBJ2-2 provide the parts outside the CDR3, is GAGVSQSPSNKVTEKGKDVELRCDPISGHTALYWYRQSLGQGLEFLIYFQGNSAPDKSGLPSDRFSAERTGGSVSTLTIQRTQQEDSAVYLCASSYRLAGGRPGELFFGEGSRLTVL.

The V and J genes are TRBV6-2 or TRBV6-3 and TRBJ1-1; possibly TRBD1 for D (5 bases). The CDR3 covers 15 residues. The germline gives CDR1 MNHEY, CDR2 SVGEGT. V lost 2 bases, J lost 3 bases, and 13 bases lay in between. This CDR3 is CASSYRSGRDTEAFF. The CDR3 nucleotides are TGTGCCAGCAGTTACCGTTCGGGGCGAGACACTGAAGCTTTCTTT.

The chain has TRBV11-3 and TRBJ1-6; TRBD1 is a possible D gene (5 bases). V dropped 5 bases and J dropped 6 bases, with 8 bases sitting between them. The CDR3 has 13 amino acids. Looked up from germline, CDR1 is SGHNT and CDR2 is YENEEA. CDR3 sequence (DNA): TGTGCCAGCAGCATCGGGGGTAATTCACCCCTCCACTTT. Protein sequence: CASSIGGNSPLHF.

CDR3 bases: TGTGCCAGCAGTTTCAGAGAGACCCAGTACTTC. This translates into CASSFRETQYF. The rearrangement links TRBV12-3 or TRBV12-4 to TRBJ2-5, with D uncertain. Trimming took 3 bases from V and 4 from J, leaving 3 bases between them. This CDR3 is built from 11 residues.

The CDR3 bases are TGTGCCAGCAGCTTAGCGGGATTGGGCAGGGTCCCATATGGCTACACCTTC. This gives the protein CASSLAGLGRVPYGYTF. V gene TRBV7-2 combines with J gene TRBJ1-2, with D perhaps matching TRBD1 (5 bases). The germline V and J ends were trimmed by 0 bases and 5 bases, with 19 bases remaining between them. The CDR3 spans 17 residues. Germline loops: CDR1 SGHTA, CDR2 FQGNSA.

This chain joins TRBV27 and TRBJ2-3, with D perhaps given as TRBD1 or TRBD2 (6 bases each). The ends were cut back, 5 bases at V and 8 bases at J, with 14 bases in the middle. The CDR3 covers 13 residues. Germline assignment: CDR1 MNHEY and CDR2 SMNVEV (reference sequence). CDR3 bases: TGTGCCAGCAGTCTCCTCAAGGGGGGTACGCAGTATTTT. It encodes CASSLLKGGTQYF.

V and J are TRBV6-5 and TRBJ1-1; possible D gene TRBD1, 5 bases. Germline assignment: CDR1 MNHEY and CDR2 SVGAGI. The CDR3 sequence is 14 residues long. Trimming cost V 7 bases and J 4 bases, with 16 bases left between them. CDR3 coding DNA: TGTGCCAGCAAATTCGGCGCGGGGGGCACTGAAGCTTTCTTT. Encoded protein: CASKFGAGGTEAFF.

The CDR3 here is CATAAGGNSPLHF. The CDR3 DNA reads TGTGCCACAGCTGCAGGGGGTAATTCACCCCTCCACTTT. The rearrangement uses TRBV12-3 or TRBV12-4 and TRBJ1-6; 7 bases line up with TRBD1. This CDR3 is built from 13 residues. V gave up 10 bases and J gave up 6 bases; unmatched junction bases: 6.

The chain uses TRBV7-8 and TRBJ2-1; 12 positions match TRBD2. CDR3 length: 17 residues. Germline values: CDR1 SGHVS, CDR2 FQNEAQ. With V trimmed by 5 bases and J by 3 bases, 8 bases remained unmatched. The CDR3 spells CASSLSSGGAVYNEQFF. In DNA form, the CDR3 reads TGTGCCAGCAGCCTGTCTAGCGGGGGGGCCGTCTACAATGAGCAGTTCTTC.

This clone appeared a single time. The chain links TRBV4-2 to TRBJ1-5; D remains ambiguous. The CDR3 is made up of 13 amino acids. Germline assignment: CDR1 LGHNA and CDR2 YNFKEQ. Between the trimmed V and J ends, which lost 4 bases and 4 bases, there was a span of 8 bases. The CDR3 is CASSRSQNQPQHF. CDR3 nucleotide sequence: TGTGCCAGCAGCCGGTCCCAGAATCAGCCCCAGCATTTT.

This clone was observed a single time. J is TRBJ2-7 and V is TRBV6-5; TRBD2 agrees at 7 bases. Germline values: CDR1 MNHEY, CDR2 SVGAGI. The CDR3 is made up of 15 amino acids. V was pared by 8 bases and J by 5 bases, with 15 bases of the junction left unmatched. The CDR3 region has the DNA TGTGCCAGCCGTTTATACGGGGCGGGAGAGGACGAGCAGTACTTC. Its protein is CASRLYGAGEDEQYF.

This rearrangement joins TRBV29-1 to TRBJ1-1, with D perhaps matching TRBD1 (6 bases). Germline V gives CDR1 SQVTM, CDR2 ANQGSEA. The CDR3 contains 14 residues. With 6 bases removed from V and 4 bases from J, the gap between germline ends came to 18 bases. CDR3 DNA sequence: TGCAGCGTCGAACGTAGGGGGAGAATCACTGAAGCTTTCTTT. Translated, it gives CSVERRGRITEAFF.

The J gene is TRBJ1-2, the V gene TRBV30; D may be TRBD1 (5 bases). CDR1 and CDR2 from the germline V gene are GTSNPN and SVGIG (reference sequence). The ends were cut back, 3 bases at V and 1 base at J, with 15 bases in the middle. The CDR3 sequence is 15 residues long. The CDR3, as DNA: TGTGCCTGGAGCCGTCCGGGGGGGGGTAACTATGGCTACACCTTC. This gives the protein CAWSRPGGGNYGYTF.

The V and J genes are TRBV5-4 and TRBJ2-7, with 9 bases aligning to TRBD1. The trim removed 4 bases at V and 0 bases at J, leaving 8 bases unmatched. Germline assignment: CDR1 SGHNT and CDR2 YYREEE (reference sequence). The CDR3 totals 16 residues. CDR3 protein: CASSARTGAISYEQYF. CDR3 bases: TGTGCCAGCAGCGCCAGGACAGGGGCGATCTCCTACGAGCAGTACTTC.

This chain joins TRBV6-2 or TRBV6-3 and TRBJ1-2; possibly TRBD1 for D (6 bases). V lost 5 bases to trimming and J lost 4 bases, with 14 bases between them. CDR1 is MNHEY and CDR2 is SVGEGT in the germline V gene. The CDR3 contains 14 residues. For the CDR3, the DNA is TGTGCCAGCAGTCGGCGGACAGTCGTCTATGGCTACACCTTC. Translating it yields CASSRRTVVYGYTF.

This chain connects TRBV11-3 to TRBJ2-2; 12 positions agree with TRBD2. CDR1 and CDR2 from the germline V gene are SGHNT and YENEEA. V dropped 4 bases and J dropped 0; count of bases not matched to a gene: 6. CDR3 size: 18 residues. The CDR3 protein is CASSSGTSGHANTGELFF. CDR3 sequence (DNA): TGTGCCAGCAGCTCTGGGACTAGCGGGCACGCGAACACCGGGGAGCTGTTTTTT.

The V call is TRBV6-2 or TRBV6-3, the J call TRBJ2-1; D ambiguous. From germline, CDR1 is MNHEY and CDR2 SVGEGT. Trimming cost V 5 bases and J 10 bases, with 18 bases left between them. This CDR3 region has 14 residues. CDR3 sequence (DNA): TGTGCCAGCAGTCCAGCTAGAGCCCCTAAGGAGCAGTTCTTC. Its translation is CASSPARAPKEQFF.

This chain joins TRBV3-1 (or the pseudogene TRBV3-2) and TRBJ1-3; D perhaps matches TRBD1 (5 bases). CDR1 is LGHDT and CDR2 is YNNKEL in the germline V gene (reference sequence). The CDR3 spans 17 residues. Between the trimmed V and J ends, which lost 0 bases and 2 bases, there was a span of 14 bases. The chain's CDR3 is CASSQDPWGNPGNTIYF. The CDR3 coding sequence is TGTGCCAGCAGCCAAGATCCATGGGGGAACCCTGGAAACACCATATATTTT.

This chain uses TRBV21-1 with TRBJ1-2; TRBD1 reflects the table's D call only, with no check against the DNA. TRBV21-1 is designated a pseudogene. This CDR3 region has 16 residues. The CDR3 here is CASSKGRTGEDYGYTF. The CDR3 DNA is TGTGCCAGCAGCAAAGGCCGAACAGGGGAGGACTATGGCTACACCTTC.